A single sample gave rise to the 9 T cell receptor beta chains below, sequenced in a study of beta chain features in type 1 diabetes. Isolated RNA was reverse transcribed in full, so expressed TCRB transcripts were sequenced. Data came from immunoSEQ multiplex PCR; TCRdb stores just in-frame clones and leaves some out. The top ten hold around 0.012% of the sample, which has 250,000 to 300,000 clones, less than 30% seen once. Study conclusions and caveats: Across all four CD4+ subsets, people with type 1 diabetes showed modestly shorter TCRB CDR3s.

Their recognized antigens are unknown. The sequenced sample was naive CD4+ T cells from blood. Every receptor here comes from a woman in her twenties or thirties with type 1 diabetes.

This clone has more than one count but fewer than ten. The rearrangement links TRBV30 to TRBJ2-3; D might be TRBD1 (6 bases). The germline gives CDR1 GTSNPN, CDR2 SVGIG (reference sequence). The V end was cut by 7 bases, the J end by 2 bases, with 13 bases between. This CDR3 is built from 13 residues. In nucleotides, the CDR3 is TGTGCCTTTAGGGGGATGGTCACAGATACGCAGTATTTT. Amino acid sequence: CAFRGMVTDTQYF.

This sequence joins TRBV29-1 and TRBJ1-1; D unresolved. The ends were cut back, 7 bases at V and 1 base at J, with 10 bases in the middle. The CDR3 runs to 12 residues. CDR1 SQVTM and CDR2 ANQGSEA come from the germline V gene. CDR3: CSAGGRNTEAFF. For the CDR3, the DNA is TGCAGCGCCGGAGGCAGGAACACTGAAGCTTTCTTT.

DNA for the CDR3: TGTGCCAGCAGCTCAAGCGGGAGTGGGTCAGATACGCAGTATTTT. It is translated as CASSSSGSGSDTQYF. The chain recombines TRBV28 with TRBJ2-3; 8 bases map to TRBD2. The CDR3 is 15 amino acids. The germline CDR1 and CDR2 sequences are MDHEN and SYDVKM. The J segment lost 4 bases and the V segment lost 6 bases, leaving 9 bases of the junction unmatched.

The V gene is TRBV25-1, the J gene TRBJ1-1; no clear D. The germline V gene has CDR1 MGHDK and CDR2 SYGVNS. The length of the CDR3 is 13 residues. V was cut by 5 bases and J by 1 base, with 8 bases left in between. The DNA for the CDR3 is TGTGCCAGCAGTTTTCGACAGAACACTGAAGCTTTCTTT. As protein: CASSFRQNTEAFF.

This clone was observed a handful of times. The chain couples TRBV28 to TRBJ2-7; maybe TRBD1 (5 bases). The CDR3 runs to 14 residues. From germline, CDR1 is MDHEN and CDR2 SYDVKM. V lost 5 bases and J 0 bases, leaving 11 bases between the germline ends. The CDR3 sequence is CASSRTHLSYEQYF. The CDR3 bases are TGTGCCAGCAGTCGGACACATCTCTCCTACGAGCAGTACTTC.

This chain joins TRBV28 and TRBJ1-1; D unresolved. Trimming removed 2 bases at V and 0 bases at J, with 16 bases between. The CDR3 spans 17 residues. The germline CDR1 and CDR2 sequences are MDHEN and SYDVKM. Here the CDR3 reads CASSLRRAVTMNTEAFF. For the CDR3, the DNA is TGTGCCAGCAGTTTAAGACGCGCGGTTACTATGAACACTGAAGCTTTCTTT.

The chain couples TRBV29-1 to TRBJ2-5; no firm D call. V lost 4 bases and J 2 bases, leaving 11 bases between the germline ends. The germline gives CDR1 SQVTM, CDR2 ANQGSEA. The CDR3 has 13 residues. CDR3 sequence reads: CSVALVLQETQYF. CDR3 coding DNA: TGCAGCGTTGCCCTCGTCCTACAAGAGACCCAGTACTTC.

The V call is TRBV5-1, the J call TRBJ2-1; 15 bases match TRBD2. The ends lost 3 bases at V and 3 bases at J; junction bases unmatched: 4. CDR3 length: 17 residues. Germline CDR1 reads SGHRS; CDR2 reads YFSETQ. CDR3 in DNA: TGCGCCAGCAGCTGGGGACTAGCGGGAGGCCTCTACAATGAGCAGTTCTTC. Encoded protein: CASSWGLAGGLYNEQFF.

The table lists this clone with a few counts. The gene calls are TRBV7-2 and TRBJ2-1; maybe TRBD1 (6 bases). V was shortened by 8 bases and J by 13 bases, with 9 bases between the two germline ends. The CDR3 consists of 9 residues. Germline V CDR1 and CDR2: SGHTA, FQGNSA. For the CDR3, the DNA is TGTGCCAGCTTAGGGGGTCAGTTCTTC. It specifies CASLGGQFF.